What follows are 19 T cell receptor beta chains derived from one specimen sequenced in a study of T cell repertoires in breast cancer. A second nested PCR with blocking oligonucleotides suppressed unpaired genes. From the emulsion pairing reads, TCRdb called clonotypes with MiXCR, one entry per CDR3 protein. The table records about 40,000 distinct CDR3 sequences, 35% to 50% of them present only once. An expanded emulsion RT-PCR with primers for all TCR V genes paired CD8+ T cell chains. Sequences were obtained from CD8+ T cells. These receptors were obtained from a pool of human donors with breast cancer or a healthy control (not recorded which).

The chain combines TRBV20-1 with TRBJ2-1; 7 bases agree with TRBD2. V dropped 3 bases and J dropped 2; count of bases not matched to a gene: 10. CDR3 length equals 16 residues. CDR1 and CDR2 from the germline V gene are DFQATT and SNEGSKA (reference sequence). In nucleotides, the CDR3 is TGCAGTGCTAGCACCTTAGCGGGTTCGACCTACAATGAGCAGTTCTTC. Its protein product is CSASTLAGSTYNEQFF.

This clonotype was observed a handful of times. V is TRBV11-3 and J is TRBJ2-3; TRBD2 might be the D (5 bases). Trimming left V 0 bases short and J 2 bases short, with 6 bases between. The length of the CDR3 is 14 residues. The germline gives CDR1 SGHNT, CDR2 YENEEA. The CDR3: CASSLDLATDTQYF. CDR3 nucleotides: TGTGCCAGCAGCTTAGATCTAGCCACAGATACGCAGTATTTT.

The V and J genes are TRBV10-3 and TRBJ1-1, with TRBD1 as a possible D gene (6 bases). Germline loops: CDR1 ENHRY, CDR2 SYGVKD. CDR3 length equals 14 residues. V was clipped by 1 base and J by 4 bases, with 10 bases between them. This CDR3 reads CAISELGGGTEAFF. CDR3 nucleotides: TGTGCCATCAGTGAGTTAGGGGGGGGCACTGAAGCTTTCTTT.

This clonotype appeared a single time. J is TRBJ1-2 and V is TRBV6-1; 8 bases fit TRBD1. Trimming at V came to 4 bases and at J to 4 bases, leaving 2 bases not matched to a gene. CDR1 MNHNS and CDR2 SASEGT come from the germline V gene. This CDR3 is built from 13 residues. This CDR3 is CASSGTGFYGYTF. The CDR3 nucleotides read TGTGCCAGCAGTGGGACAGGGTTCTATGGCTACACCTTC.

CDR3 protein: CASSPLSAGSNEKLFF. The CDR3 coding sequence is TGTGCCAGCTCACCGTTATCCGCCGGTTCAAATGAAAAACTGTTTTTT. V is TRBV18 and J is TRBJ1-4; D not certain. The V end lost 3 bases, the J end lost 5 bases, and 16 bases lay between the germline ends. Germline V CDR1 and CDR2: KGHSH, LQKENI. This CDR3 is built from 16 residues.

This rearrangement joins TRBV18 to TRBJ2-2, with D perhaps matching TRBD2 (6 bases). V was shortened by 0 bases and J by 8 bases, with 16 bases between the two germline ends. CDR3 length: 16 residues. CDR1 and CDR2 (germline): KGHSH, LQKENI. The CDR3 sequence is CASSPPFRGVTGELFF. The CDR3 DNA reads TGTGCCAGCTCACCACCGTTTCGCGGGGTCACTGGGGAGCTGTTTTTT.

This clonotype turned up a few times. CDR3 sequence (DNA): TGCGCCAGCAGCCAATCGGAAGATCAGTATTTT. Protein product: CASSQSEDQYF. V gene TRBV4-1 combines with J gene TRBJ2-3; the D is unclear. The CDR3 has 11 residues. V was pared by 2 bases and J by 12 bases, with 9 bases between. Per the germline V gene, CDR1 is MGHRA and CDR2 is YSYEKL.

The chain has TRBV7-7 and TRBJ2-5, with a possible D match to TRBD2 (5 bases). The CDR3 contains 15 residues. In germline, CDR1 is SSHAT, CDR2 FNYEAQ (reference sequence). Trimming shortened V by 3 bases and J by 3 bases, and 14 bases separated the two germline ends. The CDR3 spells CASSLGADLEETQYF. For the CDR3, the DNA is TGTGCCAGCAGCTTGGGAGCGGACCTTGAAGAGACCCAGTACTTC. The full variable domain, with the rest looked up from reference TRBV7-7 and TRBJ2-5, is GAGVSQSPRYKVTKRGQDVTLRCDPISSHATLYWYQQALGQGPEFLTYFNYEAQPDKSGLPSDRFSAERPEGSISTLTIQRTEQRDSAMYRCASSLGADLEETQYFGPGTRLLVL.

This clonotype came up once. The chain employs TRBV19 and TRBJ2-7, with 7 nucleotides matching TRBD2. Trimming removed 7 bases from V and 4 bases from J; junction bases left unmatched: 13. Germline values: CDR1 LNHDA, CDR2 SQIVND (reference sequence). The CDR3 is made up of 15 amino acids. The CDR3 region is CASMGGAKVGYEQYF. Written as DNA, the CDR3 is TGTGCCAGTATGGGAGGGGCGAAGGTCGGGTACGAGCAGTACTTC.

This clonotype was found a few times. The rearrangement links TRBV6-1 to TRBJ1-1, with D possibly being TRBD1 (6 bases). V lost 2 bases and J 7 bases, leaving 14 bases between the germline ends. CDR1 MNHNS and CDR2 SASEGT come from the germline V gene. The CDR3 runs to 14 residues. The CDR3 sequence is CASSERGSKGEAFF. The CDR3 DNA sequence: TGTGCCAGCAGTGAAAGGGGGTCTAAGGGTGAAGCTTTCTTT.

Here the CDR3 DNA reads TGTGCCAGCAGTTTATCACCGGGACTAGTGACCGGGGAGCTGTTTTTT. It is translated as CASSLSPGLVTGELFF. This rearrangement joins TRBV27 to TRBJ2-2; 8 bases line up with TRBD2. The CDR3 is 16 residues long. Trimming removed 0 bases from V and 5 bases from J; junction bases left unmatched: 5. Germline lookup yields CDR1 MNHEY and CDR2 SMNVEV (reference sequence).

V gene TRBV6-2 or TRBV6-3 combines with J gene TRBJ1-1; D gene ambiguous. Germline V CDR1 and CDR2: MNHEY, SVGEGT. Trimming cost V 2 bases and J 5 bases, with 9 bases left between them. This CDR3 has 13 residues. The CDR3 spells CASSYPLMTEAFF. CDR3 in DNA: TGTGCCAGCAGTTACCCCTTGATGACTGAAGCTTTCTTT.

The V gene is TRBV20-1, the J gene TRBJ2-4, with D hard to call. Germline CDR1 reads DFQATT; CDR2 reads SNEGSKA (reference sequence). This CDR3 is built from 13 residues. Trimming removed 3 bases from V and 1 base from J, with 7 bases in between. The chain's CDR3 is CSARDLAKNIQYF. CDR3 sequence (DNA): TGCAGTGCTAGGGATCTGGCCAAAAACATTCAGTACTTC.

This clonotype was observed a few times. This chain connects TRBV11-2 to TRBJ2-1; 7 bases are shared with TRBD1. The CDR3 has 15 amino acids. V dropped 5 bases and J dropped 2; count of bases not matched to a gene: 6. Per germline, CDR1 SGHAT and CDR2 FQNNGV. The CDR3 protein is CASSLDRAPYNEQFF. CDR3 sequence (DNA): TGTGCCAGCAGCCTCGACAGGGCTCCCTACAATGAGCAGTTCTTC.

This chain uses TRBV19 with TRBJ2-1, with 13 bases aligning to TRBD2. With 9 bases clipped from V and 4 bases from J, the junction kept 3 bases outside the gene matches. The germline V gene encodes CDR1 LNHDA and CDR2 SQIVND (reference sequence). The length of the CDR3 is 14 residues. The CDR3 spells CASQGLAGYNEQFF. In DNA form, the CDR3 reads TGTGCCAGCCAGGGACTAGCGGGATACAATGAGCAGTTCTTC.

This clonotype was recorded at least ten times. One end of the junction does not line up with germline, which may come from a read error. The chain has TRBV7-6 and TRBJ2-3, with no clear D. The germline gives CDR1 SGHVS, CDR2 FNYEAQ. The CDR3 contains 16 residues. CDR3 protein: CASSLAIRVSTDTQYF. In DNA form, the CDR3 reads TGCGCCAGCAGCTTAGCCATACGAGTCTCCACAGATACGCAGTATTTT.

This clonotype has only a few counts. V usage is TRBV20-1 and J usage is TRBJ2-3; the D gene is possibly TRBD2 (6 bases). V lost 6 bases and J 0 bases, leaving 13 bases between the germline ends. Germline V gives CDR1 DFQATT, CDR2 SNEGSKA (reference sequence). The CDR3 length is 14 residues. The CDR3 is CSAPPSGSTDTQYF. The CDR3 DNA reads as TGCAGTGCCCCACCGAGCGGGAGCACAGATACGCAGTATTTT.

Turning to this clonotype: The CDR3 does not close with the conserved phenylalanine or tryptophan, likely indicating a read error. The limits of the CDR3 on the DNA are not certain, so only TCRdb's listed CDR3 is given. The rearrangement links TRBV28 to TRBJ2-5. The CDR3 has 13 residues if both end residues are counted. Per germline, CDR1 MDHEN and CDR2 SYDVKM. CDR3 in amino acids: CASSSFVRETQCL.

This clonotype was detected many times. This CDR3 reads CASSQDQLYSGANVLTF. CDR3 nucleotide sequence: TGTGCCAGCAGCCAAGATCAGTTGTACTCTGGGGCCAACGTCCTGACTTTC. The chain uses TRBV4-2 and TRBJ2-6, with unresolved D. The germline V gene has CDR1 LGHNA and CDR2 YNFKEQ. The V end lost 0 bases, the J end lost 0 bases, and 9 bases lay between the germline ends. The CDR3 extends over 17 amino acids.